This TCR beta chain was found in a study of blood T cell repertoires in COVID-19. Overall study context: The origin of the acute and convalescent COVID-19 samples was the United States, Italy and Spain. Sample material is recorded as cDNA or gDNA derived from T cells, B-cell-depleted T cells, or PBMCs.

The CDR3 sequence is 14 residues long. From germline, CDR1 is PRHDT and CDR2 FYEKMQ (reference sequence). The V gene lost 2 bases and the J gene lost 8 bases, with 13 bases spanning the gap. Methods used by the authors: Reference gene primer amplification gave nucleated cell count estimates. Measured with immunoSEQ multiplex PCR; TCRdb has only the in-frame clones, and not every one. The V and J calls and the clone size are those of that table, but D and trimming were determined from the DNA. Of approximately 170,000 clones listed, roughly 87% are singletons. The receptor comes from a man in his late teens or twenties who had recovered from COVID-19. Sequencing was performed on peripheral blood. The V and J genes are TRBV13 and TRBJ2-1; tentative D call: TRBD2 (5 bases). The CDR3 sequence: CASSLSGNGDEQFF. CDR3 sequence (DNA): TGTGCCAGCAGCTTATCCGGGAATGGGGATGAGCAGTTCTTC.